This T cell receptor (beta chain) emerged from a study of cytomegalovirus exposure and HLA in healthy donors. The study, taken as a whole, reports: In vitro experiments confirmed that a few CMV-associated chains were specific for CMV antigens. Certain sequence variants were highly shared and formed a cluster, and this cluster was likely a sequencing artifact.

In the PCR, 60 Vbeta and 13 Jbeta primers were used. Produced via immunoSEQ multiplex PCR; TCRdb's table is partial and in-frame only. The sample holds about 95,000 clones, around 70% seen once. Donors were ostensibly healthy at sampling, although undocumented immune exposures were probable. The CDR3 runs 16 residues. Germline lookup yields CDR1 SGHRS and CDR2 YFSETQ. V shed 0 bases and J 4 bases; nucleotides not matched to a gene: 5. The sample holds one count of this clone. Its antigen remains unknown. V gene TRBV5-1 combines with J gene TRBJ2-1, with 9 bases aligning to TRBD2. Sequencing input: PBMCs. The sequence derives from a man aged 55 to 70 in good health and CMV-seronegative. The CDR3 DNA reads TGCGCCAGCAGCTTGGTTGGCGGGAGGGCTTACAATGAGCAGTTCTTC. Encoded protein: CASSLVGGRAYNEQFF.